A single sample gave rise to the 20 T cell receptor beta chains below, sequenced in a study of OX40 agonist ivuxolimab in advanced cancers. Clones were sequenced by immunoSEQ multiplex PCR, and TCRdb holds only the in-frame ones, with some missing. The table records tens of thousands of clones, approximately 80% of them present only once. The input for sequencing was CD4+ or CD8+ T cells sorted from blood, taken in a trial of the OX40 agonist ivuxolimab. These receptors were obtained from an adult with an advanced solid tumor such as melanoma, head and neck, liver or kidney cancer.

This chain links TRBV9 with TRBJ2-1, with 7 nucleotides matching TRBD1. The junction had 12 bases not matched to a gene; V was cut back by 4 bases and J by 2 bases. Germline V gives CDR1 SGDLS, CDR2 YYNGEE. The CDR3 sequence is 17 residues long. Here the CDR3 reads CASSRPWAGGTYNEQFF. CDR3 coding DNA: TGTGCCAGCAGCCGACCCTGGGCAGGGGGTACCTACAATGAGCAGTTCTTC.

The chain joins TRBV6-1 to TRBJ2-3, with D unresolved. The CDR3 spans 13 residues. CDR1 is MNHNS, CDR2 SASEGT, per germline. V shed 5 bases and J shed 1 base, with 7 bases lying between them. CDR3 sequence reads: CASSHPGTDTQYF. The CDR3 coding sequence is TGTGCCAGCAGTCACCCGGGCACAGATACGCAGTATTTT.

The chain uses TRBV18 and TRBJ1-1; possibly TRBD1 for D (5 bases). Trimming left V 6 bases short and J 4 bases short, with 15 bases between. The CDR3 has 14 amino acids. Per germline, CDR1 KGHSH and CDR2 LQKENI. Here the CDR3 reads CASSAGAGTTEAFF. CDR3 coding DNA: TGTGCCAGCTCTGCCGGGGCAGGGACCACTGAAGCTTTCTTT.

This sequence joins TRBV2 and TRBJ2-1; 11 nucleotides agree with TRBD2. The CDR3 runs 16 residues. Germline loops: CDR1 SNHLY, CDR2 FYNNEI. Losses at the gene ends were 5 bases for V and 3 bases for J; bases not matched to a gene: 6. Here the CDR3 DNA reads TGTGCCAGCAGTCCTAGCGGGGGGCTTAACTACAATGAGCAGTTCTTC. This gives the protein CASSPSGGLNYNEQFF.

The chain uses TRBV4-3 and TRBJ2-3; unclear D gene. Looked up from germline, CDR1 is LGHNA and CDR2 is YSLEER. CDR3 length: 16 residues. Deletions cut 1 base from V and 0 bases from J, with 11 bases between. The CDR3 loop reads CASSQGVKASTDTQYF. CDR3 DNA: TGCGCCAGCAGCCAAGGCGTTAAAGCTAGCACAGATACGCAGTATTTT.

This chain links TRBV18 with TRBJ2-2; no firm D call. The CDR3 is 16 amino acids. Trimming cost V 0 bases and J 1 base, with 9 bases left between them. The germline CDR1 and CDR2 sequences are KGHSH and LQKENI. CDR3 sequence: CASSPPGRMNTGELFF. The DNA of the CDR3 is TGTGCCAGCTCACCACCTGGCCGGATGAACACCGGGGAGCTGTTTTTT. Variable domain in full (rest from reference TRBV18 and TRBJ2-2): NAGVMQNPRHLVRRRGQEARLRCSPMKGHSHVYWYRQLPEEGLKFMVYLQKENIIDESGMPKERFSAEFPKEGPSILRIQQVVRGDSAAYFCASSPPGRMNTGELFFGEGSRLTVL.

This chain links TRBV6-4 with TRBJ1-1; D perhaps matches TRBD1 (6 bases). CDR1 is MRHNA, CDR2 SNTAGT, per germline. The CDR3 runs to 14 residues. Trimming pared 8 bases from V and 4 bases from J, leaving 17 bases between. Here the CDR3 DNA reads TGTGCCAGCCGGCCAGGGGCCATGAGCACTGAAGCTTTCTTT. This translates into CASRPGAMSTEAFF.

The rearrangement uses TRBV5-5 and TRBJ2-7; no reliable D call. CDR3 size: 14 residues. CDR1 and CDR2 (germline): SGHKS, YYEKEE (reference sequence). Trimming took off 0 bases at V and 9 bases at J, with 16 bases between the two ends. The CDR3 here is CASSLAVPSTGQYV. CDR3 DNA: TGTGCCAGCAGCTTGGCCGTCCCATCAACGGGGCAGTACGTC.

This clone appeared a single time. The rearrangement uses TRBV9 and TRBJ2-2; TRBD1 might be the D (5 bases). CDR3 size: 17 residues. V dropped 0 bases and J dropped 5 bases, with 17 bases sitting between them. Germline-derived CDR1 and CDR2 are SGDLS and YYNGEE. The CDR3 DNA reads TGTGCCAGCAGCGTAGAAGGTGCAAGGGGCTTTACCGGGGAGCTGTTTTTT. Residues: CASSVEGARGFTGELFF. The whole variable domain, remainder taken from reference TRBV9 and TRBJ2-2, is DSGVTQTPKHLITATGQRVTLRCSPRSGDLSVYWYQQSLDQGLQFLIQYYNGEERAKGNILERFSAQQFPDLHSELNLSSLELGDSALYFCASSVEGARGFTGELFFGEGSRLTVL.

J is TRBJ1-2 and V is TRBV2; D call uncertain. Germline loops: CDR1 SNHLY, CDR2 FYNNEI. Between the trimmed V and J ends, which lost 7 bases and 4 bases, there was a span of 19 bases. The length of the CDR3 is 15 residues. CDR3 sequence: CASKLNPGGFYGYTF. CDR3 bases: TGTGCCAGCAAATTAAACCCGGGCGGATTCTATGGCTACACCTTC.

The J gene is TRBJ2-5, the V gene TRBV9; D is unresolved. The end of the DNA aligns better with TRBJ2-7, so the J call may be wrong. The germline gives CDR1 SGDLS, CDR2 YYNGEE. This CDR3 comprises 13 residues. The CDR3: CASSVDLSGEQYF. The CDR3, as DNA: TGTGCCAGCAGCGTAGACTTATCGGGCGAGCAGTACTTC.

The chain is built from TRBV29-1 and TRBJ2-5; 7 bases align to TRBD2. Germline CDR1 and CDR2: SQVTM and ANQGSEA. The CDR3 length is 13 residues. Germline trimming cut 7 bases from V and 5 bases from J; bases unmatched to any gene: 10. CDR3 sequence: CSGRRGSGETQYF. The CDR3, as DNA: TGCAGCGGGAGGCGGGGGTCTGGGGAGACCCAGTACTTC.

This clone has a handful of counts. This chain joins TRBV7-2 and TRBJ1-2, with D uncertain. V dropped 5 bases and J dropped 6 bases, with 13 bases sitting between them. The CDR3 loop spans 13 amino acids. The V gene's germline CDR1 is SGHTA and CDR2 FQGNSA. The DNA for the CDR3 is TGTGCCAGCAGCCCCATGGTCCTAGATGGCTACACCTTC. Its protein is CASSPMVLDGYTF.

V and J are TRBV7-6 and TRBJ2-6; D is uncertain. Trimming left V 5 bases short and J 4 bases short, with 12 bases between. Germline V gene sequence: CDR1 SGHVS, CDR2 FNYEAQ. The CDR3 totals 15 residues. CDR3 residues: CASSPVTAGANVLTF. Written as DNA, the CDR3 is TGTGCCAGCAGCCCCGTAACGGCGGGGGCCAACGTCCTGACTTTC.

This chain connects TRBV20-1 to TRBJ2-7, with unresolved D. The V end lost 4 bases, the J end lost 6 bases, and 10 bases lay between the germline ends. Germline V gene lookup returns CDR1 DFQATT and CDR2 SNEGSKA (reference sequence). The CDR3 totals 11 residues. CDR3 sequence reads: CSAMYGGEQYF. In DNA, the CDR3 is TGCAGTGCTATGTACGGCGGCGAGCAGTACTTC.

This chain connects TRBV9 to TRBJ2-5, with D tentatively TRBD1 (6 bases). Germline assignment: CDR1 SGDLS and CDR2 YYNGEE. With 6 bases removed from V and 2 bases from J, the gap between germline ends came to 14 bases. CDR3 length: 14 residues. The CDR3 region has the DNA TGTGCCAGCAATATCCAGGGGCTTCAAGAGACCCAGTACTTC. Its translation: CASNIQGLQETQYF.

This clone was seen a few times. This chain joins TRBV28 and TRBJ2-5; D may be TRBD2 (5 bases). Germline V gene lookup returns CDR1 MDHEN and CDR2 SYDVKM. The germline V and J ends were trimmed by 5 bases and 0 bases, with 16 bases remaining between them. The CDR3 consists of 16 residues. CDR3 loop: CASSPPGLAYQETQYF. The CDR3 DNA is TGTGCCAGCAGTCCCCCCGGCCTAGCCTACCAAGAGACCCAGTACTTC.

This sequence joins TRBV28 and TRBJ2-2; unclear D gene. This CDR3 contains 12 residues. V was clipped by 7 bases and J by 7 bases, with 10 bases between them. CDR1 MDHEN and CDR2 SYDVKM come from the germline V gene. The CDR3 here is CASKIRNGELFF. The CDR3 bases are TGTGCCAGCAAAATCCGAAACGGGGAGCTGTTTTTT.

The genes are TRBV6-1 and TRBJ2-1; D is unresolved. The CDR3 spans 14 residues. Germline-derived CDR1 and CDR2 are MNHNS and SASEGT. V was clipped by 5 bases and J by 2 bases, with 10 bases between them. This chain's CDR3 is CASSRSSTYNEQFF. DNA for the CDR3: TGTGCCAGCAGTCGGTCGTCGACCTACAATGAGCAGTTCTTC.

This sequence joins TRBV5-5 and TRBJ2-7; 12 bases map to TRBD1. In germline, CDR1 is SGHKS, CDR2 YYEKEE (reference sequence). The CDR3 length is 15 residues. V shed 4 bases, J shed 7 bases, and the junction held 9 bases outside the gene matches. This CDR3 reads CASSRTGTGGWEQYF. The CDR3 DNA reads as TGTGCCAGCAGCCGTACCGGGACAGGGGGCTGGGAGCAGTACTTC.